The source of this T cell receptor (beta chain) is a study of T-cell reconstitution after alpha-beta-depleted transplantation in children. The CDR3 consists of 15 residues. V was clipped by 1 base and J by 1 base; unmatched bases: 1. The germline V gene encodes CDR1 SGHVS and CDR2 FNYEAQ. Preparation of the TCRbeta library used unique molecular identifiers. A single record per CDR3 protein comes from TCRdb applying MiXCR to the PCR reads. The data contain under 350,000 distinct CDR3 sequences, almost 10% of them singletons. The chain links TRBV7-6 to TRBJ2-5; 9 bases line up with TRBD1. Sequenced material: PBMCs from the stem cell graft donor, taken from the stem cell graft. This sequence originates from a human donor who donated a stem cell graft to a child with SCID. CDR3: CASSLGDRVQETQYF. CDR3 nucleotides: TGTGCCAGCAGCTTAGGGGACAGGGTCCAAGAGACCCAGTACTTC.